Listed below are T cell receptor beta chains from one sample, sequenced in a study of T-cell reconstitution after alpha-beta-depleted transplantation in children. TCRdb processed the PCR reads anew with MiXCR; each CDR3 protein has one entry. The sample has around 100,000 distinct CDR3 sequences; under 13% are singletons. The sample here was PBMCs, taken before TCRalphabeta/CD19-depleted stem cell transplant. The source of these receptors is a boy aged 2 to 10 with acute lymphoblastic leukemia, due to receive a stem cell transplant. Each CDR3 is given with its conserved first and last residue. The D gene is left open where the match is weak. Size is stated for part of the rows, as once, few or many counts, or as a class when the clone is expanded.

abundance	len	j_gene	v_gene	d_gene	CDR3nt	CDR3aa
.	13	TRBJ2-2	TRBV19	.	TGTGCCAGTAGTATAGCGGGGTACGGGGAGCTGTTTTTT	CASSIAGYGELFF
many	14	TRBJ1-5	TRBV7-2	.	TGTGCCAGCAGCTTAGTGGGGGGTAGTCAGCCCCAGCATTTT	CASSLVGGSQPQHF
few	14	TRBJ2-7	TRBV20-1	TRBD1	TGCAGTGCTAGTTATACGCAGGGGGCGACCGAGCAGTACTTC	CSASYTQGATEQYF
few	15	TRBJ2-7	TRBV28	.	TGTGCCAGCAGTTCCACCCATAGGGGCGGCTACGAGCAGTACTTC	CASSSTHRGGYEQYF
many	14	TRBJ1-2	TRBV5-1	TRBD1	TGCGCCAGCAGCTTGGGACAGGGCTCCTATGGCTACACCTTC	CASSLGQGSYGYTF
.	15	TRBJ1-5	TRBV5-1	.	TGCGCCAGCAGCTTGGCAGGGAGGATTGCGGAGCCCCAGCATTTT	CASSLAGRIAEPQHF
many	13	TRBJ2-3	TRBV7-9	.	TGTGCCAGCAGCTCCTCGACCTCAGATACGCAGTATTTT	CASSSSTSDTQYF
few	15	TRBJ2-1	TRBV4-1	TRBD2	TGCGCCAGCAGCAGTAGCGGGAGGGTTTACAATGAGCAGTTCTTC	CASSSSGRVYNEQFF
many	15	TRBJ2-3	TRBV6-1	TRBD2	TGTGCCAGCAGCCGCCTTAGCGGGAGGGTTCTTCCGCAGTATTTT	CASSRLSGRVLPQYF
.	18	TRBJ2-3	TRBV27	TRBD2	TGTGCCAGCCAGGGAGGGGCGCTCGGGCCTATTAGCACAGATACGCAGTATTTT	CASQGGALGPISTDTQYF
many	14	TRBJ2-7	TRBV6-1	TRBD2	TGTGCCAGCACCCCACTAGCGGGAGGGCACGAGCAGTACTTC	CASTPLAGGHEQYF
many	16	TRBJ2-5	TRBV5-1	TRBD1	TGCGCCAGCAGCTTGGCCCCAGGGGGCTACCGAGAGACCCAGTACTTC	CASSLAPGGYRETQYF
few	14	TRBJ2-5	TRBV5-1	TRBD1	TGCGCCAGCAGCTCCTGGACAGGGTCGGAGACCCAGTACTTC	CASSSWTGSETQYF
.	14	TRBJ2-1	TRBV15	TRBD2	TGTGCCACCGTATCTAGCGGAAGCTACAATGAGCAGTTCTTC	CATVSSGSYNEQFF
.	12	TRBJ1-5	TRBV12-3/TRBV12-4	.	TGTGCCAGCAGTAACCCTAAACAGCCCCAGCATTTT	CASSNPKQPQHF
few	15	TRBJ1-1	TRBV14	.	TGTGCCAGCAGCCAAGTAGGAGGGTTTGCCACTGAAGCTTTCTTT	CASSQVGGFATEAFF
many	14	TRBJ1-1	TRBV18	.	TGTGCCAGCTCACCGGTGACGGGGAACACTGAAGCTTTCTTT	CASSPVTGNTEAFF
.	14	TRBJ2-7	TRBV20-1	.	TGCAGTGCAGATTGGGGGAGAGGGACCTACGAGCAGTACTTC	CSADWGRGTYEQYF
.	15	TRBJ1-4	TRBV2	.	TGTGCCAGCAGTGATATCAGCACCAGTAATGAAAAACTGTTTTTT	CASSDISTSNEKLFF
many	16	TRBJ2-2	TRBV5-1	.	TGCGCCAGCAGCTTGGCCCGTACAGCCAACACCGGGGAGCTGTTTTTT	CASSLARTANTGELFF
.	12	TRBJ2-1	TRBV20-1	TRBD1	TGCCTCGGACAGGCTGCCTACAATGAGCAGTTCTTC	CLGQAAYNEQFF
many	15	TRBJ2-3	TRBV7-8	TRBD2	TGTGCCAGCAGCTTGTCTAGCGGGGGCACAGATACGCAGTATTTT	CASSLSSGGTDTQYF
many	17	TRBJ2-1	TRBV7-6	TRBD1	TGTGCCAGCAGCTTAAGTACCAGACAGGGTTGGTACAATGAGCAGTTCTTC	CASSLSTRQGWYNEQFF
many	16	TRBJ2-3	TRBV5-5	.	TGTGCCAGCAGCTTGGGTGTGGGAGACCCAAGGGAGACGCAGTATTTT	CASSLGVGDPRETQYF
.	15	TRBJ2-1	TRBV7-9	.	TGTGCCAGCAGCCCCCCGGGGGGCCCCTACAATGAGCAGTTCTTC	CASSPPGGPYNEQFF
.	15	TRBJ2-3	TRBV18	TRBD2	TGTGCCAGCTCACCCTGGGGACTAGCAACAGATACGCAGTATTTT	CASSPWGLATDTQYF
.	11	TRBJ2-7	TRBV28	.	TGTGCCAGCAGATGGGTCTACGAGCAGTACTTC	CASRWVYEQYF
.	16	TRBJ1-1	TRBV11-2	TRBD1	TGTGCCAGCAGCTACCGACAGGGACTGGTGAACACTGAAGCTTTCTTT	CASSYRQGLVNTEAFF
few	13	TRBJ2-3	TRBV5-1	.	TGCGCCAGCAGCCGGAGCGCCACAGATACGCAGTATTTT	CASSRSATDTQYF
.	15	TRBJ1-3	TRBV30	.	TGTGCCTGGGCCTGGGAGGGGATGACTGGAAACACCATATATTTT	CAWAWEGMTGNTIYF
few	13	TRBJ2-1	TRBV10-3	.	TGTGCCATCAGTGAGGGGGGCTGGAATGAGCAGTTCTTC	CAISEGGWNEQFF
.	15	TRBJ2-1	TRBV18	.	TGTGCCAGCTCACGGTTCGCTAGCGTTAACAATGAGCAGTTCTTC	CASSRFASVNNEQFF
many	18	TRBJ2-1	TRBV20-1	.	TGCAGTGCTGCTAAACCCCATTTCGGCGGGACTCCGAGCAATGAGCAGTTCTTC	CSAAKPHFGGTPSNEQFF
.	16	TRBJ2-2	TRBV30	.	TGTGCCTGGAGGGAAGGGGGAACCGCGAACACCGGGGAGCTGTTTTTT	CAWREGGTANTGELFF
few	13	TRBJ2-5	TRBV2	TRBD2	TGTGCCAGCGGTCGGGGGGTCGGAGAGACCCAGTACTTC	CASGRGVGETQYF
.	14	TRBJ2-1	TRBV18	.	TGTGCCAGCTCACCACAGGAGGGATTCAATGAGCAGTTCTTC	CASSPQEGFNEQFF
few	14	TRBJ2-7	TRBV27	.	TGTGCCAGCAGCAATTCCCGGGAGTCCTACGAGCAGTACTTC	CASSNSRESYEQYF
many	21	TRBJ2-2	TRBV28	TRBD2	TGTGCCAGCAGCCTCACTCCTGGACTAGCGGAAGCGTTAAGGAACACCGGGGAGCTGTTTTTT	CASSLTPGLAEALRNTGELFF
.	14	TRBJ2-5	TRBV18	.	TGTGCCAGCTCAGGAGGTCACAGTGGGGAGACCCAGTACTTC	CASSGGHSGETQYF
.	15	TRBJ2-3	TRBV24-1	.	TGTGCCACCAGTGATTTAGGCGGAGACACAGATACGCAGTATTTT	CATSDLGGDTDTQYF